These 14 T cell receptor beta chains were all obtained from the same sample, sequenced in a study of T cells in Graves' hyperthyroidism and ophthalmopathy (dated by TCRdb to 2018 to 2020). The library came from multiplex PCR. For sequencing, an Illumina HiSeq 2000 was employed. TCR beta CDR3 regions were amplified from RNA transcripts. The first round of RT-PCR for the TCR CDR3 was performed with the HTBI primer set and the Qiagen OneStep RT-PCR kit. TCRdb's own reprocessing of the public reads used fastp at Q25 and MiXCR and kept productive beta chains. All rows with the same CDR3 protein become a single entry with the most common DNA and genes. A total of 300,000 to 400,000 distinct CDR3 sequences appear in this sample, about 14% of them only once. The ten largest clonotypes hold around a fifth of the sample. What was sequenced was blood. The receptors shown here come from a young woman with Graves' ophthalmopathy.

Many counts were recorded for this clonotype. The J gene is TRBJ2-5, the V gene TRBV3-1, with 13 positions matching TRBD2. The CDR3 consists of 17 residues. J gave up 5 bases and V 3 bases, and 9 bases lay outside the gene matches. The germline V gene encodes CDR1 LGHDT and CDR2 YNNKEL (reference sequence). This CDR3 is CASSHALAGGKRETQYF. CDR3 nucleotide sequence: TGTGCCAGCAGCCATGCACTAGCGGGGGGGAAGCGGGAGACCCAGTACTTC.

The chain carries TRBV20-1 and TRBJ1-2; D call uncertain. The ends were cut back, 0 bases at V and 1 base at J, with 18 bases in the middle. Germline-derived CDR1 and CDR2 are DFQATT and SNEGSKA (reference sequence). The CDR3 sequence is 17 residues long. The CDR3, as DNA: TGCAGTGCTAGAGATTCAAGGAGCATGGGAGGTAACTATGGCTACACCTTC. It specifies CSARDSRSMGGNYGYTF.

This clonotype was counted many times. The gene calls are TRBV28 and TRBJ1-5, with D unclear. This CDR3 is 16 amino acids long. V was clipped by 2 bases and J by 2 bases, with 13 bases between them. The V gene's germline CDR1 is MDHEN and CDR2 SYDVKM. In DNA, the CDR3 is TGTGCCAGCAGTTTAGAGCCCCCAGGCGGCAATCAGCCCCAGCATTTT. The encoded protein is CASSLEPPGGNQPQHF.

This clonotype was observed at least ten times. This rearrangement joins TRBV28 to TRBJ2-7; TRBD1 matches at 10 bases. Trimming removed 8 bases from V and 0 bases from J; junction bases left unmatched: 7. The CDR3 has 15 residues. Germline CDR1 reads MDHEN; CDR2 reads SYDVKM. This CDR3 is CASSGWDRGSYEQYF. The DNA for the CDR3 is TGTGCCAGCTCCGGGTGGGACAGGGGCTCCTACGAGCAGTACTTC.

The chain combines TRBV3-1 with TRBJ2-1, with D perhaps being TRBD1 or TRBD2 (6 bases each). Germline V gene sequence: CDR1 LGHDT, CDR2 YNNKEL (reference sequence). Trimming stripped 3 bases from V and 7 bases from J, with 13 bases between. This CDR3 is built from 14 residues. CDR3 DNA: TGTGCCAGCAGCCATGCCTCGGGGGCTAATGAGCAGTTCTTC. Translation gives CASSHASGANEQFF.

This clonotype was seen at least ten times. The V call is TRBV9, the J call TRBJ2-7; D possibly corresponds to TRBD1 (6 bases). Germline V gene data show CDR1 as SGDLS and CDR2 as YYNGEE. With 0 bases removed from V and 1 base from J, the gap between germline ends came to 11 bases. There are 15 residues in the CDR3. This CDR3 is CASSVAWGPSYEQYF. CDR3 DNA: TGTGCCAGCAGCGTAGCGTGGGGGCCTTCCTACGAGCAGTACTTC.

The table lists this clonotype with many counts. The V call is TRBV20-1, the J call TRBJ2-1; D is possibly TRBD2 (6 bases). V lost 0 bases, J lost 6 bases, and 12 bases lay in between. The CDR3 totals 14 residues. The V gene's germline CDR1 is DFQATT and CDR2 SNEGSKA (reference sequence). CDR3 loop: CSARDLMGGNEQFF. The CDR3 nucleotides read TGCAGTGCTAGAGATCTGATGGGGGGCAATGAGCAGTTCTTC.

This clonotype occurred many times. The chain combines TRBV12-3 or TRBV12-4 with TRBJ2-7; D uncertain. Between the trimmed V and J ends, which lost 7 bases and 1 base, there was a span of 14 bases. The CDR3 spans 14 residues. CDR3 sequence: CASTPSSSSYEQYF. Written as DNA, the CDR3 is TGTGCCAGCACCCCTTCGTCCTCGTCCTACGAGCAGTACTTC.

V usage is TRBV4-1 and J usage is TRBJ2-1; 8 positions agree with TRBD1. The J segment lost 4 bases and the V segment lost 3 bases, leaving 11 bases of the junction unmatched. Germline lookup yields CDR1 MGHRA and CDR2 YSYEKL. The CDR3 totals 17 residues. The CDR3 coding sequence is TGCGCCAGCAGCCACGTCCCTCCCCGACAGGGGTACAATGAGCAGTTCTTC. Translated, it gives CASSHVPPRQGYNEQFF.

The chain links TRBV24-1 to TRBJ2-5; TRBD2 agrees at 10 bases. The germline CDR1 and CDR2 sequences are KGHDR and SFDVKD. This CDR3 is 16 amino acids long. V was pared by 1 base and J by 4 bases, with 5 bases of the junction left unmatched. The CDR3 sequence: CATSDFLAGEGETQYF. The CDR3 coding sequence is TGTGCCACCAGTGATTTCCTAGCGGGGGAGGGAGAGACCCAGTACTTC.

This clonotype was counted ten times or more. The chain uses TRBV6-1 and TRBJ2-1; 9 nucleotides line up with TRBD2. This CDR3 has 15 residues. Germline V gene sequence: CDR1 MNHNS, CDR2 SASEGT. V lost 2 bases, J lost 5 bases, and 4 bases stayed unmatched. The CDR3 region has the DNA TGTGCCAGCAGTGAATGGGCGGGGGGGAACAATGAGCAGTTCTTC. Its protein product is CASSEWAGGNNEQFF.

Concerning this clonotype: This may come from a read error, since a much larger clone is one base off. The chain uses TRBV12-3 or TRBV12-4 and TRBJ1-4; D is ambiguous. CDR3 size: 16 residues. The germline V and J ends were trimmed by 1 base and 8 bases, with 17 bases remaining between them. CDR3 nucleotides: TGTGCCAGCAGTTTAGATATTAGGGTTGGGTTGGAAAAACTGTTTTTT. The encoded protein is CASSLDIRVGLEKLFF.

This clonotype has at least ten counts. V is TRBV3-1 and J is TRBJ1-5; D remains unclear. Germline V CDR1 and CDR2: LGHDT, YNNKEL (reference sequence). V lost 5 bases and J 3 bases, leaving 8 bases between the germline ends. The length of the CDR3 is 13 residues. CDR3 coding DNA: TGTGCCAGCAGCGACATGTCCAATCAGCCCCAGCATTTT. It yields the protein CASSDMSNQPQHF.

This clonotype was found many times. This chain uses TRBV4-1 with TRBJ1-5, with D possibly TRBD1 on 6 matching bases. This CDR3 spans 16 amino acids. CDR1 is MGHRA and CDR2 is YSYEKL in the germline V gene. Trimming shortened V by 4 bases and J by 0 bases, and 13 bases separated the two germline ends. This CDR3 reads CASSPRQAYSNQPQHF. CDR3 coding DNA: TGCGCCAGCAGCCCTCGACAGGCTTATAGCAATCAGCCCCAGCATTTT.